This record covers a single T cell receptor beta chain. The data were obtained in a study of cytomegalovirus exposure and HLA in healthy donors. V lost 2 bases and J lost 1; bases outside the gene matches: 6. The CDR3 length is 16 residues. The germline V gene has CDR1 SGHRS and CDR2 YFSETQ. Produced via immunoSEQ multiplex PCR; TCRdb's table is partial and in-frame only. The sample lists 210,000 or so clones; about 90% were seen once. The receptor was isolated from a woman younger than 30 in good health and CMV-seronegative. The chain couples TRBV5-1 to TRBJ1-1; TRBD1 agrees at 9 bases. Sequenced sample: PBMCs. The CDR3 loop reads CASSFTGQGWNTEAFF. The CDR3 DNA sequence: TGCGCCAGCAGCTTCACCGGACAGGGGTGGAACACTGAAGCTTTCTTT.